The next 29 T cell receptor beta chains were all read from a single sample in a study of cytomegalovirus exposure and HLA in healthy donors. The study ran its PCR with 60 Vbeta and 13 Jbeta primers. This table comes from immunoSEQ multiplex PCR, and its TCRdb copy is limited to in-frame clones, with some not included. Seen here are 95,000 or so clones, roughly three quarters observed once, and the top ten hold 4.9%. The specimen was PBMCs. The receptors shown here come from a woman between 40 and 50 years old in good health and CMV-seronegative.

The chain carries TRBV28 and TRBJ2-5; 11 positions agree with TRBD1. The germline CDR1 and CDR2 sequences are MDHEN and SYDVKM. Losses at the gene ends were 8 bases for V and 0 bases for J; bases not matched to a gene: 2. CDR3 size: 14 residues. CDR3 sequence reads: CASRDRGYQETQYF. The CDR3 DNA follows: TGTGCCAGCCGGGACAGGGGGTACCAAGAGACCCAGTACTTC.

V and J are TRBV4-1 and TRBJ2-7, with D possibly being TRBD1 (5 bases). Per germline, CDR1 MGHRA and CDR2 YSYEKL. The V and J ends lost 0 bases and 4 bases respectively, with 7 bases between them. The CDR3 length is 13 residues. This CDR3 reads CASSQDKGYEQYF. For the CDR3, the DNA is TGCGCCAGCAGCCAAGATAAGGGGTACGAGCAGTACTTC.

V usage is TRBV2 and J usage is TRBJ1-1; D is ambiguous. V lost 0 bases, J lost 5 bases, and 16 bases lay in between. Germline assignment: CDR1 SNHLY and CDR2 FYNNEI. The CDR3 spans 16 residues. The CDR3 DNA reads as TGTGCCAGCAGTGAAGCTTTGTATGTCGGGGAAACTGAAGCTTTCTTT. It yields the protein CASSEALYVGETEAFF.

This chain links TRBV9 with TRBJ1-3; 9 bases fit TRBD1. The CDR3 totals 15 residues. Germline V gene sequence: CDR1 SGDLS, CDR2 YYNGEE. V trimming: 3 bases; J trimming: 2 bases; junction bases outside the gene matches: 3. CDR3 nucleotide sequence: TGTGCCAGCAGCGGACAGGGGGTCGCTGGAAACACCATATATTTT. This encodes CASSGQGVAGNTIYF.

This clone was detected only a few times. The chain is built from TRBV2 and TRBJ1-6, with 7 bases fitting TRBD1. In germline, CDR1 is SNHLY, CDR2 FYNNEI. V lost 8 bases and J lost 2; bases outside the gene matches: 12. CDR3 length: 17 residues. CDR3 residues: CASWETHTGAYNSPLHF. For the CDR3, the DNA is TGTGCCAGCTGGGAGACCCACACAGGGGCCTATAATTCACCCCTCCACTTT.

As regards this clone: This may arise from a read error, as a much more abundant clone is one base away. The rearrangement joins TRBV7-6 to TRBJ1-5; 8 bases map to TRBD1. Per germline, CDR1 SGHVS and CDR2 FNYEAQ. V shed 5 bases, J shed 6 bases, and the junction held 6 bases outside the gene matches. This CDR3 has 14 amino acids. The CDR3 here is CASSPETGAQPQHF. CDR3 nucleotides: TGTGCCAGCAGCCCCGAGACAGGGGCTCAGCCCCAGCATTTT.

The rearrangement joins TRBV6-5 to TRBJ1-6, with D possibly matching TRBD1 (6 bases). Germline CDR1 is MNHEY and CDR2 is SVGAGI. The germline V and J ends were trimmed by 2 bases and 7 bases, with 9 bases remaining between them. There are 14 residues in the CDR3. The CDR3 DNA reads TGTGCCAGCAGTTACGGGGGCGGGAATTCACCCCTCCACTTT. Encoded protein: CASSYGGGNSPLHF.

The chain recombines TRBV6-4 with TRBJ2-3, with 7 nucleotides matching TRBD2. CDR1 is MRHNA, CDR2 SNTAGT, per germline. The CDR3 has 13 amino acids. With V trimmed by 4 bases and J by 8 bases, 6 bases remained unmatched. The CDR3 region is CASSAAPGGTQYF. The CDR3 DNA is TGTGCCAGCAGTGCCGCCCCGGGGGGTACGCAGTATTTT.

This chain uses TRBV29-1 with TRBJ2-7, with a weak D call TRBD2 (5 bases). The CDR3 contains 14 residues. CDR1 is SQVTM, CDR2 ANQGSEA, per germline. The V end lost 0 bases, the J end lost 4 bases, and 13 bases lay between the germline ends. The CDR3 DNA sequence: TGCAGCGTTGAAGATCAACGGGAAGGGTACGAGCAGTACTTC. Translated: CSVEDQREGYEQYF.

V and J are TRBV11-2 and TRBJ2-6; 7 bases map to TRBD1. Germline CDR1 is SGHAT and CDR2 is FQNNGV. The V gene end was trimmed by 5 bases and the J gene end by 0 bases; junction bases not matched to a gene: 7. This CDR3 has 17 amino acids. CDR3: CASSARDRFSGANVLTF. The CDR3 region has the DNA TGTGCCAGCAGCGCCCGGGACAGATTCTCTGGGGCCAACGTCCTGACTTTC.

This rearrangement joins TRBV9 to TRBJ1-4; 11 bases fit TRBD1. Unmatched junction bases numbered 11, after V lost 0 bases and J lost 7 bases. Germline V CDR1 and CDR2: SGDLS, YYNGEE. The CDR3 covers 18 residues. As DNA, the CDR3 is TGTGCCAGCAGCGTAGGAAAGGGGACAGGGGGATTTGTTGAAAAACTGTTTTTT. Amino acids: CASSVGKGTGGFVEKLFF.

The chain recombines TRBV6-1 with TRBJ2-3; no reliable D call. V shed 7 bases and J shed 2 bases, with 7 bases lying between them. Germline V gene sequence: CDR1 MNHNS, CDR2 SASEGT. The CDR3 has 12 amino acids. CDR3 in amino acids: CASNIITDTQYF. The CDR3, as DNA: TGTGCCAGCAATATAATCACAGATACGCAGTATTTT.

This chain uses TRBV19 with TRBJ1-1, with a tentative D call TRBD1 (5 bases). V gave up 3 bases and J gave up 7 bases, with 12 bases separating them. Per the germline V gene, CDR1 is LNHDA and CDR2 is SQIVND (reference sequence). The CDR3 loop spans 13 amino acids. CDR3 bases: TGTGCCAGTAGTATTAAGGCAGGGAATGAAGCTTTCTTT. This codes for CASSIKAGNEAFF.

V is TRBV6-5 and J is TRBJ2-2; D unresolved. Germline lookup yields CDR1 MNHEY and CDR2 SVGAGI. Trimming removed 4 bases from V and 6 bases from J, with 15 bases in between. The length of the CDR3 is 15 residues. The CDR3 region has the DNA TGTGCCAGCAGTTTTAGTACTTTTCGCCCCGGGGAGCTGTTTTTT. This sequence encodes CASSFSTFRPGELFF.

The chain employs TRBV9 and TRBJ2-5; 11 bases map to TRBD2. V lost 5 bases to trimming and J lost 3 bases; unmatched junction nucleotides: 6. The CDR3 has 15 amino acids. Per the germline V gene, CDR1 is SGDLS and CDR2 is YYNGEE. CDR3 region: CASSYSGGAEETQYF. DNA for the CDR3: TGTGCCAGCAGTTATAGCGGGGGGGCCGAAGAGACCCAGTACTTC. The whole variable domain, filled in from reference TRBV9 and TRBJ2-5, reads DSGVTQTPKHLITATGQRVTLRCSPRSGDLSVYWYQQSLDQGLQFLIQYYNGEERAKGNILERFSAQQFPDLHSELNLSSLELGDSALYFCASSYSGGAEETQYFGPGTRLLVL.

The rearrangement links TRBV5-1 to TRBJ2-3; 7 bases are a match to TRBD2. Germline CDR1 is SGHRS and CDR2 is YFSETQ. V lost 2 bases, J lost 0 bases, and 9 bases stayed unmatched. CDR3 length equals 17 residues. The CDR3 is CASSLSLSGTSTDTQYF. In DNA form, the CDR3 reads TGCGCCAGCAGCTTAAGCCTGAGCGGGACTAGCACAGATACGCAGTATTTT.

The gene calls are TRBV13 and TRBJ1-1; possibly TRBD1 for D (5 bases). V dropped 7 bases and J dropped 4 bases, with 13 bases sitting between them. The CDR3 spans 13 residues. Germline lookup yields CDR1 PRHDT and CDR2 FYEKMQ (reference sequence). The CDR3 sequence: CASTGGRSTEAFF. For the CDR3, the DNA is TGTGCCAGCACCGGGGGTCGGAGCACTGAAGCTTTCTTT.

This chain connects TRBV14 to TRBJ1-2; D may be TRBD1 (5 bases). CDR1 is SGHDN and CDR2 is FVKESK in the germline V gene. The CDR3 consists of 13 residues. Trimming removed 2 bases from V and 8 bases from J, with 12 bases in between. The CDR3 loop is CASSQSTGGGYTF. The CDR3 DNA is TGTGCCAGCAGCCAATCTACAGGCGGAGGCTACACCTTC. Full variable domain (remainder filled in from reference TRBV14 and TRBJ1-2): EAGVTQFPSHSVIEKGQTVTLRCDPISGHDNLYWYRRVMGKEIKFLLHFVKESKQDESGMPNNRFLAERTGGTYSTLKVQPAELEDSGVYFCASSQSTGGGYTFGSGTRLTVV.

The CDR3 region has the DNA TGTGCCAGCAGTGATGTGGAGGGCAATGAGCAGTTCTTC. Its translation is CASSDVEGNEQFF. The J gene is TRBJ2-1, the V gene TRBV2; D is possibly TRBD2 (6 bases). In germline, CDR1 is SNHLY, CDR2 FYNNEI. The V end was cut by 3 bases, the J end by 6 bases, with 9 bases between. This CDR3 contains 13 residues.

Only a few counts were recorded for this clone. The CDR3 coding sequence is TGCGCCAGCAGCGGGGACAGGGGAGGGACTGAAGCTTTCTTT. As protein: CASSGDRGGTEAFF. The V gene is TRBV5-1, the J gene TRBJ1-1; 10 nucleotides line up with TRBD1. The ends lost 4 bases at V and 5 bases at J; junction bases unmatched: 5. The CDR3 length is 14 residues. CDR1 is SGHRS, CDR2 YFSETQ, per germline.

The chain combines TRBV5-6 with TRBJ2-5; 7 positions agree with TRBD1. The ends lost 4 bases at V and 2 bases at J; junction bases unmatched: 8. The germline CDR1 and CDR2 sequences are SGHDT and YYEEEE. The CDR3 totals 15 residues. CDR3 DNA: TGTGCCAGCAGCGGCAACAGGGGATTGCAAGAGACCCAGTACTTC. This gives the protein CASSGNRGLQETQYF.

V gene TRBV6-6 combines with J gene TRBJ1-1; possibly TRBD1 for D (5 bases). The CDR3 length is 14 residues. CDR1 and CDR2 from the germline V gene are MNHNY and SVGAGI (reference sequence). V was cut by 4 bases and J by 1 base, with 10 bases left in between. CDR3 sequence reads: CASSFTGQNTEAFF. For the CDR3, the DNA is TGTGCCAGCAGTTTCACAGGTCAGAACACTGAAGCTTTCTTT.

The V gene is TRBV7-9, the J gene TRBJ2-7; no firm D call. The CDR3 is 16 amino acids. Germline V CDR1 and CDR2: SEHNR, FQNEAQ (reference sequence). The V gene lost 4 bases and the J gene lost 0 bases, with 16 bases spanning the gap. The CDR3 spells CASSSTASTSSYEQYF. DNA of the CDR3: TGTGCCAGCAGCTCCACCGCATCGACAAGCTCCTACGAGCAGTACTTC.

The CDR3: CASSGQGAGANVLTF. In nucleotides, the CDR3 is TGCGCCAGCAGCGGACAGGGGGCAGGGGCCAACGTCCTGACTTTC. The chain carries TRBV5-1 and TRBJ2-6, with 11 bases lining up with TRBD1. This CDR3 has 15 residues. The germline V gene encodes CDR1 SGHRS and CDR2 YFSETQ. V shed 4 bases and J 4 bases; nucleotides not matched to a gene: 1.

This chain links TRBV2 with TRBJ1-1, with a possible D match to TRBD1 (6 bases). The germline CDR1 and CDR2 sequences are SNHLY and FYNNEI. The CDR3 totals 13 residues. V lost 4 bases to trimming and J lost 3 bases, with 9 bases between them. CDR3 sequence: CASSVAGDTEAFF. For the CDR3, the DNA is TGTGCCAGCAGTGTTGCAGGGGACACTGAAGCTTTCTTT.

This clone was counted only a few times. V usage is TRBV2 and J usage is TRBJ1-1; no firm D call. The V gene's germline CDR1 is SNHLY and CDR2 FYNNEI. V shed 4 bases and J shed 0 bases, with 6 bases lying between them. This CDR3 spans 13 amino acids. Here the CDR3 reads CASSVRMNTEAFF. CDR3 nucleotides: TGTGCCAGCAGTGTGAGGATGAACACTGAAGCTTTCTTT.

The rearrangement links TRBV11-3 to TRBJ2-1, with 9 nucleotides matching TRBD2. J was trimmed by 8 bases and V by 1 base; bases with no gene match: 6. This CDR3 has 15 residues. CDR1 is SGHNT and CDR2 is YENEEA in the germline V gene. DNA for the CDR3: TGTGCCAGCAGCTTAGCGGCGGGGGGGCTCTATGAGCAGTTCTTC. The encoded protein is CASSLAAGGLYEQFF.

This clone has a handful of counts. The rearrangement uses TRBV9 and TRBJ2-2, with a tentative D call TRBD1 (6 bases). Deletions cut 4 bases from V and 7 bases from J, with 20 bases between. This CDR3 contains 16 residues. Germline CDR1 and CDR2: SGDLS and YYNGEE. CDR3 in DNA: TGTGCCAGCAGCCCCGGACAGCCCCATATTGGCGGGGAGCTGTTTTTT. Encoded protein: CASSPGQPHIGGELFF.

The chain carries TRBV5-4 and TRBJ1-2, with 9 bases fitting TRBD1. V trimming: 0 bases; J trimming: 7 bases; junction bases outside the gene matches: 16. In germline, CDR1 is SGHNT, CDR2 YYREEE (reference sequence). This CDR3 contains 18 residues. CDR3 nucleotides: TGTGCCAGCAGCTTGGGCAGGTCGGTCGACAGGGGGTCGGCTGGCTACACCTTC. This sequence encodes CASSLGRSVDRGSAGYTF.